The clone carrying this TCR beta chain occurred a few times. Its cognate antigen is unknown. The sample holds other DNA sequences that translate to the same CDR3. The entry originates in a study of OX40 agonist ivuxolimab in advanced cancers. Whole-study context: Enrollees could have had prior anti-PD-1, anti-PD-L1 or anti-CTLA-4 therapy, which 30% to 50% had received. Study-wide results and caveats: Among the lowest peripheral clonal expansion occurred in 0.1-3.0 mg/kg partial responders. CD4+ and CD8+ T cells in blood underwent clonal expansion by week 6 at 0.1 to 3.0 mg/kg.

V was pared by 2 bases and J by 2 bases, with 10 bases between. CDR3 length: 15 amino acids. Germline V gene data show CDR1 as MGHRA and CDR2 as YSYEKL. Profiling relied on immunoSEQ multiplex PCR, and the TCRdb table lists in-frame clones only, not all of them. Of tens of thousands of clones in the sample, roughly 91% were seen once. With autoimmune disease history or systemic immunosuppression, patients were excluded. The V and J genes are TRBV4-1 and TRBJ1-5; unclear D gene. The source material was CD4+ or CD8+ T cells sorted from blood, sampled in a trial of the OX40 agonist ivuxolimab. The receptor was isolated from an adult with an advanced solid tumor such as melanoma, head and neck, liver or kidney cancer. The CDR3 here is CASSQRAGGNQPQHF. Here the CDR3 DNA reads TGCGCCAGCAGCCAAAGGGCGGGAGGCAATCAGCCCCAGCATTTT.